What follows are 29 T cell receptor beta chains derived from one specimen sequenced in a study of shared clonotypes between healthy human individuals (dated by TCRdb to the early 2020s). Libraries were constructed by the immunoSEQ multiplex PCR assay. TCRdb took this table from immuneACCESS and kept in-frame rearrangements with V and J called. Such tables lack part of the clones; where checked against another copy, unresolved V genes explain under half of the gap, and the rest is unexplained. The table for this sample lists roughly 1,500,000 clones; approximately 98% of them were counted only once. The top ten clonotypes cover less than 0.55% of the sample. Sequencing input: naive CD4+ T cells sorted from blood. Reading the label with the study, this specimen's cell subset or site is: CD45RA+ positively selected. Receptors originate from a man aged 25-45 years in good health.

The chain couples TRBV29-1 to TRBJ2-1, with 9 bases that match TRBD2. CDR1 is SQVTM, CDR2 ANQGSEA, per germline. This CDR3 comprises 16 residues. With 0 bases clipped from V and 2 bases from J, the junction kept 5 bases outside the gene matches. Written as DNA, the CDR3 is TGCAGCGTTGAAGATACGACTAGCGGAACCTACAATGAGCAGTTCTTC. Protein: CSVEDTTSGTYNEQFF.

This rearrangement joins TRBV7-2 to TRBJ1-2; no firm D call. V was clipped by 1 base and J by 0 bases, with 9 bases between them. The V gene's germline CDR1 is SGHTA and CDR2 FQGNSA. The CDR3 runs to 15 residues. Written as DNA, the CDR3 is TGTGCCAGCAGCTTAGAGTCCGGGTCTAACTATGGCTACACCTTC. Translation: CASSLESGSNYGYTF. The complete variable domain, with remaining parts taken from reference TRBV7-2 and TRBJ1-2, reads GAGVSQSPSNKVTEKGKDVELRCDPISGHTALYWYRQSLGQGLEFLIYFQGNSAPDKSGLPSDRFSAERTGGSVSTLTIQRTQQEDSAVYLCASSLESGSNYGYTFGSGTRLTVV.

The CDR3 region has the DNA TGTGCCAGCAGTTACTTCGGACGGAAAATCCAAGAGACCCAGTACTTC. It encodes CASSYFGRKIQETQYF. The gene calls are TRBV6-6 and TRBJ2-5; D gene ambiguous. The CDR3 is made up of 16 amino acids. V dropped 1 base and J dropped 1 base, with 13 bases sitting between them. The germline gives CDR1 MNHNY, CDR2 SVGAGI (reference sequence).

V gene TRBV5-6 combines with J gene TRBJ2-7, with 7 bases fitting TRBD1. CDR3 size: 13 residues. Trimming removed 3 bases from V and 3 bases from J; junction bases left unmatched: 3. Germline assignment: CDR1 SGHDT and CDR2 YYEEEE. In DNA form, the CDR3 reads TGTGCCAGCAGCTGGGACAGAAACTACGAGCAGTACTTC. It encodes CASSWDRNYEQYF.

This chain joins TRBV5-1 and TRBJ1-1; TRBD1 is a possible D gene (5 bases). Germline V lookup: CDR1 SGHRS, CDR2 YFSETQ. Trimming pared 3 bases from V and 0 bases from J, leaving 24 bases between. The CDR3 totals 19 residues. In DNA form, the CDR3 reads TGCGCCAGCAGCTACCGGGTCCGCCAGGGTATCGACATGAACACTGAAGCTTTCTTT. This codes for CASSYRVRQGIDMNTEAFF.

In the case of this clone: The identical CDR3 is also encoded by other nucleotide sequences in the sample. The chain links TRBV5-1 to TRBJ2-1; a weak D match, TRBD1 (7 bases). Looked up from germline, CDR1 is SGHRS and CDR2 is YFSETQ. Trimming stripped 4 bases from V and 3 bases from J, with 11 bases between. The CDR3 extends over 14 amino acids. The CDR3 sequence is CASSPRDSYNEQFF. In nucleotides, the CDR3 is TGCGCCAGCAGCCCGCGGGACAGCTACAATGAGCAGTTCTTC.

The rearrangement joins TRBV9 to TRBJ2-1, with a tentative D call TRBD1 (8 bases). Germline V gives CDR1 SGDLS, CDR2 YYNGEE. The V end lost 3 bases, the J end lost 7 bases, and 14 bases lay between the germline ends. This CDR3 comprises 14 residues. CDR3 DNA: TGTGCCAGCAGCGGCGGGGGACAGGTAAATGAGCAGTTCTTC. As protein: CASSGGGQVNEQFF.

The chain joins TRBV11-2 to TRBJ1-2; 7 bases are a match to TRBD1. This CDR3 has 12 residues. CDR1 and CDR2 (germline): SGHAT, FQNNGV. Unmatched junction bases numbered 5, after V lost 5 bases and J lost 8 bases. CDR3 protein: CASSRQGGGYTF. CDR3 DNA: TGTGCCAGCAGCCGACAGGGTGGCGGCTACACCTTC.

The chain recombines TRBV18 with TRBJ1-1; a possible D gene is TRBD1 (6 bases). Germline assignment: CDR1 KGHSH and CDR2 LQKENI. Trimming took 3 bases from V and 1 from J, leaving 12 bases between them. This CDR3 spans 15 amino acids. CDR3: CASSPRQEPNTEAFF. CDR3 coding DNA: TGTGCCAGCTCACCTCGACAGGAGCCGAACACTGAAGCTTTCTTT.

The chain uses TRBV29-1 and TRBJ2-3; the D is unclear. The ends were cut back, 5 bases at V and 2 bases at J, with 11 bases in the middle. In germline, CDR1 is SQVTM, CDR2 ANQGSEA. The CDR3 contains 13 residues. The chain's CDR3 is CSVHQQFTDTQYF. The CDR3 coding sequence is TGCAGCGTTCATCAGCAATTCACAGATACGCAGTATTTT.

J is TRBJ1-1 and V is TRBV15; D is unresolved. V lost 0 bases, J lost 2 bases, and 10 bases lay in between. Per germline, CDR1 LNHNV and CDR2 YYDKDF (reference sequence). The CDR3 is made up of 15 amino acids. The CDR3 DNA reads TGTGCCACCAGCAGAGATCCACAAATCAACACTGAAGCTTTCTTT. Its protein is CATSRDPQINTEAFF.

The rearrangement links TRBV6-1 to TRBJ2-5, with 12 bases fitting TRBD1. V was clipped by 7 bases and J by 5 bases; unmatched bases: 8. This CDR3 has 15 amino acids. Germline lookup yields CDR1 MNHNS and CDR2 SASEGT. The CDR3 sequence: CASNPGQGAMETQYF. As DNA, the CDR3 is TGTGCCAGCAACCCGGGACAGGGGGCTATGGAGACCCAGTACTTC.

This clone has only one observation. V is TRBV6-5 and J is TRBJ2-3, with D maybe TRBD2 (6 bases). V was cut by 7 bases and J by 5 bases, with 13 bases left in between. Germline V CDR1 and CDR2: MNHEY, SVGAGI. This CDR3 comprises 13 residues. The CDR3 spells CASTSWRGDTQYF. CDR3 in DNA: TGTGCCAGCACCTCCTGGAGGGGAGATACGCAGTATTTT.

The chain carries TRBV11-2 and TRBJ2-5, with 12 bases that match TRBD1. Losses at the gene ends were 7 bases for V and 4 bases for J; bases not matched to a gene: 7. The CDR3 consists of 15 residues. Germline V lookup: CDR1 SGHAT, CDR2 FQNNGV. CDR3 nucleotides: TGTGCCAGCACCCTATCGGGACAGGGGGCAGAGACCCAGTACTTC. As protein: CASTLSGQGAETQYF. Supplemented by reference TRBV11-2 and TRBJ2-5, the full variable domain reads EAGVAQSPRYKIIEKRQSVAFWCNPISGHATLYWYQQILGQGPKLLIQFQNNGVVDDSQLPKDRFSAERLKGVDSTLKIQPAKLEDSAVYLCASTLSGQGAETQYFGPGTRLLVL.

The chain uses TRBV6-4 and TRBJ2-2; TRBD1 is a possible D gene (6 bases). The CDR3 loop spans 14 amino acids. Between the trimmed V and J ends, which lost 6 bases and 6 bases, there was a span of 14 bases. Per germline, CDR1 MRHNA and CDR2 SNTAGT. The CDR3 region is CASSIKQGPGELFF. The CDR3 bases are TGTGCCAGCAGCATTAAACAGGGACCCGGGGAGCTGTTTTTT.

The CDR3 coding sequence is TGTGCCAGCAGCTTAGTGTGGGGGAAGGAGTTCTTC. This translates into CASSLVWGKEFF. The chain joins TRBV7-9 to TRBJ2-1; D is possibly TRBD1 or TRBD2 (5 bases each). This CDR3 region has 12 residues. V gave up 1 base and J gave up 14 bases, with 12 bases separating them. Germline loops: CDR1 SEHNR, CDR2 FQNEAQ (reference sequence).

This clone came up once. CDR3 nucleotides: TGTGCCAGCAGAGGCTACCGGGACGCCGATGCCTACGAGCAGTACTTC. Translated: CASRGYRDADAYEQYF. The chain joins TRBV28 to TRBJ2-7; D may be TRBD1 or TRBD2 (5 bases each). The CDR3 covers 16 residues. Germline CDR1 and CDR2: MDHEN and SYDVKM. V shed 6 bases and J shed 2 bases, with 20 bases lying between them.

The chain has TRBV6-1 and TRBJ2-7; possibly TRBD2 for D (5 bases). V shed 4 bases and J shed 0 bases, with 16 bases lying between them. The CDR3 sequence is 16 residues long. Germline V lookup: CDR1 MNHNS, CDR2 SASEGT. The CDR3 spells CASSGSRGGVSYEQYF. The CDR3 nucleotides are TGTGCCAGCAGTGGCTCCCGGGGTGGGGTCTCCTACGAGCAGTACTTC.

V is TRBV18 and J is TRBJ1-4; TRBD1 matches 10 bases. The CDR3 covers 15 residues. From germline, CDR1 is KGHSH and CDR2 LQKENI. V lost 0 bases and J lost 8; bases outside the gene matches: 3. For the CDR3, the DNA is TGTGCCAGCTCACCACCGGGGACAGGGGACGAAAAACTGTTTTTT. Its protein is CASSPPGTGDEKLFF.

Worth noting for this clone: Other DNA sequences in the same sample also yield this CDR3. This chain joins TRBV28 and TRBJ2-7; 7 nucleotides match TRBD1. The CDR3 runs to 14 residues. Germline CDR1 is MDHEN and CDR2 is SYDVKM. Trimming removed 6 bases from V and 2 bases from J; junction bases left unmatched: 7. This CDR3 reads CASSLTGTPYEQYF. DNA of the CDR3: TGTGCCAGCAGCCTGACAGGGACCCCCTACGAGCAGTACTTC.

V is TRBV10-3 and J is TRBJ2-7; D is uncertain. Germline values: CDR1 ENHRY, CDR2 SYGVKD. The germline V and J ends were trimmed by 1 base and 8 bases, with 9 bases remaining between them. The CDR3 spans 12 residues. Written as DNA, the CDR3 is TGTGCCATCAGTGAGTTTGAGAGCAAGCAGTACTTC. This encodes CAISEFESKQYF.

The J gene is TRBJ2-1, the V gene TRBV7-9; D call uncertain. CDR3 length equals 12 residues. Germline loops: CDR1 SEHNR, CDR2 FQNEAQ (reference sequence). Trimming removed 5 bases from V and 4 bases from J, with 6 bases in between. DNA for the CDR3: TGTGCCAGCAGCGCCAATTACAATGAGCAGTTCTTC. It specifies CASSANYNEQFF. The entire variable domain, with the rest obtained from reference TRBV7-9 and TRBJ2-1, is as follows: DTGVSQNPRHKITKRGQNVTFRCDPISEHNRLYWYRQTLGQGPEFLTYFQNEAQLEKSRLLSDRFSAERPKGSFSTLEIQRTEQGDSAMYLCASSANYNEQFFGPGTRLTVL.

This chain joins TRBV27 and TRBJ2-1; TRBD2 matches at 12 bases. CDR1 and CDR2 (germline): MNHEY, SMNVEV (reference sequence). V lost 6 bases, J lost 10 bases, and 7 bases stayed unmatched. CDR3 length: 14 residues. CDR3 loop: CASSRTSGNREQFF. For the CDR3, the DNA is TGTGCCAGCAGCCGGACTAGCGGGAATCGAGAGCAGTTCTTC.

The V gene is TRBV19, the J gene TRBJ1-1; 7 nucleotides line up with TRBD1. The CDR3 is made up of 12 amino acids. CDR1 and CDR2 from the germline V gene are LNHDA and SQIVND (reference sequence). V gave up 5 bases and J gave up 7 bases; unmatched junction bases: 4. The CDR3: CASSRDSFEAFF. The CDR3 DNA reads TGTGCCAGTAGTCGGGACAGCTTTGAAGCTTTCTTT.

The CDR3 coding sequence is TGTGCCAGCAGATCCGACTATTCGGGAGATACGCAGTATTTT. Residues: CASRSDYSGDTQYF. V usage is TRBV6-5 and J usage is TRBJ2-3; possibly TRBD2 for D (5 bases). The length of the CDR3 is 14 residues. Germline V gene lookup returns CDR1 MNHEY and CDR2 SVGAGI. The V and J ends lost 6 bases and 5 bases respectively, with 15 bases between them.

The chain links TRBV6-1 to TRBJ2-2; 9 bases fit TRBD1. CDR3 size: 16 residues. V shed 2 bases, J shed 6 bases, and the junction held 7 bases outside the gene matches. CDR1 MNHNS and CDR2 SASEGT come from the germline V gene. The CDR3 DNA reads as TGTGCCAGCAGTGAAACAGGGGGCGTATATGCCGGGGAGCTGTTTTTT. Its protein is CASSETGGVYAGELFF.

This chain links TRBV19 with TRBJ2-7; 7 bases line up with TRBD2. Germline assignment: CDR1 LNHDA and CDR2 SQIVND (reference sequence). This CDR3 region has 17 residues. J gave up 5 bases and V 1 base, and 14 bases lay outside the gene matches. The chain's CDR3 is CASSIGRAGLLRDEQYF. For the CDR3, the DNA is TGTGCCAGTAGTATAGGACGAGCGGGACTCCTGAGGGACGAGCAGTACTTC.

The V gene is TRBV5-1, the J gene TRBJ2-2; D is unresolved. The germline V gene has CDR1 SGHRS and CDR2 YFSETQ. Trimming removed 0 bases at V and 2 bases at J, with 8 bases between. CDR3 size: 15 residues. The CDR3 reads CASSLDKPNTGELFF. In DNA form, the CDR3 reads TGCGCCAGCAGCTTGGATAAACCAAACACCGGGGAGCTGTTTTTT.

CDR3 in amino acids: CASSQARSPGEGYTF. CDR3 DNA: TGTGCCAGCAGCCAGGCTAGATCCCCCGGGGAAGGCTACACCTTC. The rearrangement uses TRBV7-2 and TRBJ1-2; unclear D gene. Trimming left V 5 bases short and J 8 bases short, with 21 bases between. The CDR3 sequence is 15 residues long. Germline V lookup: CDR1 SGHTA, CDR2 FQGNSA.